What follows are 28 T cell receptor beta chains derived from one specimen sequenced in a study of technical replicates of blood from a handful of donors. Libraries were prepared by immunoSEQ multiplex PCR; TCRdb keeps only in-frame clonotypes and omits some of them. The table shows about 80,000 clones, with 70% to 90% occurring only once. Sample: PBMCs. The receptors were gathered from a human donor in good health. Some clones in this sample may be carry-over from other donors' samples.

The J gene is TRBJ2-5, the V gene TRBV10-3; 7 bases line up with TRBD1. V gave up 5 bases and J gave up 5 bases; unmatched junction bases: 11. The CDR3 extends over 15 amino acids. Germline lookup yields CDR1 ENHRY and CDR2 SYGVKD. In DNA, the CDR3 is TGTGCCATCAGTCTTGAACCGACAGGGAGTGAGACCCAGTACTTC. Its translation is CAISLEPTGSETQYF.

About this clone: The same CDR3 can be traced to other DNA sequences in this sample. The chain has TRBV5-1 and TRBJ1-1; D is undetermined. The CDR3 runs 14 residues. From germline, CDR1 is SGHRS and CDR2 YFSETQ. The V and J ends lost 0 bases and 3 bases respectively, with 9 bases between them. In nucleotides, the CDR3 is TGCGCCAGCAGCTTGGGGGGAGGGTACACTGAAGCTTTCTTT. It encodes CASSLGGGYTEAFF.

The chain links TRBV12-2 to TRBJ2-2; the tabulated D call, TRBD1, remains unverified against the DNA. TRBV12-2 is noted as a pseudogene. CDR3 size: 13 residues. CDR3 sequence reads: CASRFATTGELFF. In DNA form, the CDR3 reads TGTGCAAGTCGCTTCGCGACAACCGGGGAGCTGTTTTTT.

V and J are TRBV5-1 and TRBJ2-1; 7 bases line up with TRBD1. Germline-derived CDR1 and CDR2 are SGHRS and YFSETQ. Trimming removed 0 bases from V and 5 bases from J; junction bases left unmatched: 8. The CDR3 is made up of 16 amino acids. CDR3 DNA: TGCGCCAGCAGCTTGGAGGCAGGGGGATTGAACAATGAGCAGTTCTTC. This encodes CASSLEAGGLNNEQFF.

The chain uses TRBV25-1 and TRBJ1-2; 8 positions agree with TRBD1. The CDR3 runs to 13 residues. Germline V gene data show CDR1 as MGHDK and CDR2 as SYGVNS. Trimming cost V 7 bases and J 8 bases; bases outside gene matches: 9. CDR3 nucleotide sequence: TGTGCCAGCACCCGGACAGGGCAACGGGGCTACACCTTC. Translation: CASTRTGQRGYTF.

This clone was counted only a few times. This chain connects TRBV6-1 to TRBJ1-1, with D maybe TRBD1 (6 bases). The CDR3 is 13 residues long. Germline-derived CDR1 and CDR2 are MNHNS and SASEGT. Deletions cut 4 bases from V and 1 base from J, with 7 bases between. CDR3 loop: CASSVQGNTEAFF. The CDR3 DNA follows: TGTGCCAGCAGTGTACAGGGGAACACTGAAGCTTTCTTT.

This chain uses TRBV27 with TRBJ1-2, with D unclear. The CDR3 has 15 amino acids. Trimming took 4 bases from V and 1 from J, leaving 13 bases between them. Germline CDR1 and CDR2: MNHEY and SMNVEV (reference sequence). Written as DNA, the CDR3 is TGTGCCAGCAGTTCGCTAGCCGGGGTTAACTATGGCTACACCTTC. Translating it yields CASSSLAGVNYGYTF.

This clone has a handful of counts. The J gene is TRBJ1-1, the V gene TRBV2; D is undetermined. V lost 6 bases, J lost 5 bases, and 10 bases lay in between. Germline lookup yields CDR1 SNHLY and CDR2 FYNNEI. The CDR3 spans 12 residues. The CDR3 spells CASRKGGTEAFF. The CDR3 DNA follows: TGTGCCAGCAGAAAGGGAGGGACTGAAGCTTTCTTT.

CDR3 bases: TGCGCCAGCAGCCTCCGACAGGGGGCCGAGTCACCCCTCCACTTT. Amino acid sequence: CASSLRQGAESPLHF. The rearrangement uses TRBV5-1 and TRBJ1-6; TRBD1 agrees at 10 bases. The CDR3 covers 15 residues. V gave up 4 bases and J gave up 10 bases; unmatched junction bases: 8. CDR1 is SGHRS, CDR2 YFSETQ, per germline. The full variable domain, in which reference TRBV5-1 and TRBJ1-6 provide the parts outside the CDR3, is KAGVTQTPRYLIKTRGQQVTLSCSPISGHRSVSWYQQTPGQGLQFLFEYFSETQRNKGNFPGRFSGRQFSNSRSEMNVSTLELGDSALYLCASSLRQGAESPLHFGNGTRLTVT.

The gene calls are TRBV5-1 and TRBJ2-6; D remains unclear. Trimming left V 0 bases short and J 2 bases short, with 12 bases between. Germline-derived CDR1 and CDR2 are SGHRS and YFSETQ. This CDR3 contains 17 residues. As DNA, the CDR3 is TGCGCCAGCAGCTTGGCTCCCTACCCACCTGGGGCCAACGTCCTGACTTTC. Protein sequence: CASSLAPYPPGANVLTF. The full variable domain, in which reference TRBV5-1 and TRBJ2-6 provide the parts outside the CDR3, is KAGVTQTPRYLIKTRGQQVTLSCSPISGHRSVSWYQQTPGQGLQFLFEYFSETQRNKGNFPGRFSGRQFSNSRSEMNVSTLELGDSALYLCASSLAPYPPGANVLTFGAGSRLTVL.

The chain carries TRBV7-6 and TRBJ2-5; D not certain. This CDR3 is 12 amino acids long. V dropped 2 bases and J dropped 4 bases, with 5 bases sitting between them. Germline values: CDR1 SGHVS, CDR2 FNYEAQ. CDR3 loop: CASSLSLETQYF. CDR3 DNA sequence: TGTGCCAGCAGCTTATCCCTAGAGACCCAGTACTTC.

V gene TRBV30 combines with J gene TRBJ1-5, with no clear D. The V and J ends lost 1 base and 4 bases respectively, with 8 bases between them. Looked up from germline, CDR1 is GTSNPN and CDR2 is SVGIG (reference sequence). The CDR3 has 13 residues. CDR3 sequence (DNA): TGTGCCTGGAGTGATACGAGGAATCAGCCCCAGCATTTT. It yields the protein CAWSDTRNQPQHF.

This clone was picked up a small number of times. This rearrangement joins TRBV7-9 to TRBJ1-6; D is uncertain. This CDR3 region has 15 residues. V was cut by 5 bases and J by 13 bases, with 21 bases left in between. Germline lookup yields CDR1 SEHNR and CDR2 FQNEAQ (reference sequence). CDR3 protein: CASSPTTSPWSPLHF. The CDR3 DNA follows: TGTGCCAGCAGCCCGACGACATCCCCATGGTCGCCCCTCCACTTT.

The chain carries TRBV10-3 and TRBJ2-1; the match to TRBD2 covers 7 bases. The junction had 4 bases not matched to a gene; V was cut back by 7 bases and J by 7 bases. The germline V gene encodes CDR1 ENHRY and CDR2 SYGVKD. This CDR3 contains 12 residues. The CDR3 is CAITGEGNEQFF. For the CDR3, the DNA is TGTGCCATCACCGGGGAGGGAAATGAGCAGTTCTTC.

This chain links TRBV4-1 with TRBJ2-7; 13 bases agree with TRBD2. V lost 3 bases to trimming and J lost 5 bases; unmatched junction nucleotides: 7. CDR3 length: 16 residues. CDR1 is MGHRA, CDR2 YSYEKL, per germline. The CDR3 nucleotides are TGCGCCAGCAGCCAGGGCGGACTAGCGGGAGTTGACGAGCAGTACTTC. The encoded protein is CASSQGGLAGVDEQYF.

The chain combines TRBV7-6 with TRBJ2-2; 9 bases align to TRBD2. This CDR3 has 16 residues. Germline V gene data show CDR1 as SGHVS and CDR2 as FNYEAQ. The trim removed 2 bases at V and 4 bases at J, leaving 5 bases unmatched. CDR3 coding DNA: TGTGCCAGCAGCTTATCCGGCGGGAGGGCCACCGGGGAGCTGTTTTTT. Encoded protein: CASSLSGGRATGELFF.

The rearrangement joins TRBV2 to TRBJ2-7; 12 nucleotides align to TRBD1. This CDR3 spans 16 amino acids. The J segment lost 6 bases and the V segment lost 5 bases, leaving 11 bases of the junction unmatched. CDR1 is SNHLY and CDR2 is FYNNEI in the germline V gene. CDR3 amino acids: CASSYIGTGGTSEQYF. The CDR3 nucleotides read TGTGCCAGCAGTTATATCGGGACAGGGGGCACAAGCGAGCAGTACTTC.

This clone was counted once. The chain carries TRBV6-1 and TRBJ1-6; 9 nucleotides match TRBD1. The V gene end was trimmed by 5 bases and the J gene end by 7 bases; junction bases not matched to a gene: 6. Germline loops: CDR1 MNHNS, CDR2 SASEGT. This CDR3 spans 15 amino acids. The CDR3 DNA follows: TGTGCCAGCAGTAAAATACAGGGGGCGAATTCACCCCTCCACTTT. Translating it yields CASSKIQGANSPLHF.

The V call is TRBV7-2, the J call TRBJ2-7; 7 positions agree with TRBD2. Trimming took 7 bases from V and 0 from J; bases not matched to a gene: 21. The CDR3 is made up of 19 amino acids. Germline assignment: CDR1 SGHTA and CDR2 FQGNSA. CDR3 loop: CASTTSVIAGVQSSYEQYF. CDR3 bases: TGTGCCAGCACCACCTCAGTGATAGCGGGTGTACAAAGCTCCTACGAGCAGTACTTC.

The table lists this clone with a count of one. The chain uses TRBV6-5 and TRBJ2-5; D is possibly TRBD1 (5 bases). Trimming removed 2 bases at V and 4 bases at J, with 8 bases between. CDR1 is MNHEY and CDR2 is SVGAGI in the germline V gene. The CDR3 is 13 residues long. The CDR3 coding sequence is TGTGCCAGCAGTTACGACAGTTTAGAGACCCAGTACTTC. This codes for CASSYDSLETQYF.

This chain links TRBV29-1 with TRBJ2-7, with 7 bases identical to TRBD2. V shed 6 bases, J shed 5 bases, and the junction held 10 bases outside the gene matches. This CDR3 is built from 13 residues. Germline V gene sequence: CDR1 SQVTM, CDR2 ANQGSEA. CDR3 nucleotides: TGCAGCGTCGTGGATGGCGGGGGTCACGAGCAGTACTTC. Amino acid sequence: CSVVDGGGHEQYF.

The V call is TRBV5-8, the J call TRBJ1-5; maybe TRBD1 (6 bases). Trimming pared 2 bases from V and 6 bases from J, leaving 9 bases between. CDR3 size: 13 residues. The germline CDR1 and CDR2 sequences are SGHTS and YDEGEE. CDR3 coding DNA: TGTGCCAGCAGCTTTCAGGGGAGTCAGCCCCAGCATTTT. Its translation: CASSFQGSQPQHF. Filled out from reference TRBV5-8 and TRBJ1-5, the complete variable domain reads EAGVTQSPTHLIKTRGQQATLRCSPISGHTSVYWYQQALGLGLQFLLWYDEGEERNRGNFPPRFSGRQFPNYSSELNVNALELEDSALYLCASSFQGSQPQHFGDGTRLSIL.

This CDR3 reads CASSPQTLTGNGYTF. In nucleotides, the CDR3 is TGTGCCAGCAGCCCCCAAACCTTGACAGGGAATGGCTACACCTTC. V is TRBV7-9 and J is TRBJ1-2, with 7 bases matching TRBD1. The J segment lost 6 bases and the V segment lost 5 bases, leaving 12 bases of the junction unmatched. The CDR3 runs 15 residues. Germline V CDR1 and CDR2: SEHNR, FQNEAQ (reference sequence).

The rearrangement links TRBV29-1 to TRBJ2-7, with TRBD2 matching over 10 bases. The trim removed 5 bases at V and 6 bases at J, leaving 10 bases unmatched. Germline V gene data show CDR1 as SQVTM and CDR2 as ANQGSEA. The CDR3 totals 14 residues. CDR3 coding DNA: TGCAGCGTTTCGAACAGCGGGAGGGCTGCCGAGCAGTACTTC. This translates into CSVSNSGRAAEQYF.

The chain carries TRBV5-1 and TRBJ2-5; D gene ambiguous. The V gene's germline CDR1 is SGHRS and CDR2 YFSETQ. Trimming pared 1 base from V and 2 bases from J, leaving 3 bases between. The length of the CDR3 is 12 residues. The CDR3 sequence is CASSLSQETQYF. CDR3 DNA: TGCGCCAGCAGCTTGTCTCAAGAGACCCAGTACTTC.

This chain links TRBV6-6 with TRBJ1-2; weak D call: TRBD1 (5 bases). CDR3 length: 14 residues. With 5 bases removed from V and 0 bases from J, the gap between germline ends came to 10 bases. CDR1 is MNHNY, CDR2 SVGAGI, per germline (reference sequence). DNA of the CDR3: TGTGCCAGCAGTACGACAGTGACTAACTATGGCTACACCTTC. This gives the protein CASSTTVTNYGYTF.

The chain links TRBV6-1 to TRBJ2-1; tentative D call: TRBD2 (5 bases). The ends were cut back, 6 bases at V and 0 bases at J, with 9 bases in the middle. CDR1 and CDR2 (germline): MNHNS, SASEGT. The CDR3 extends over 14 amino acids. The CDR3 is CASSRDHSYNEQFF. As DNA, the CDR3 is TGTGCCAGCAGCCGGGATCACTCCTACAATGAGCAGTTCTTC.

V gene TRBV19 combines with J gene TRBJ2-3; 12 bases agree with TRBD2. J gave up 0 bases and V 7 bases, and 2 bases lay outside the gene matches. The CDR3 sequence is 15 residues long. CDR1 is LNHDA, CDR2 SQIVND, per germline (reference sequence). CDR3: CASMTSGGSTDTQYF. CDR3 nucleotides: TGTGCCAGTATGACTAGCGGGGGCAGCACAGATACGCAGTATTTT.